Listed here are 10 T cell receptor beta chains from one sample, sequenced in a study of regulatory T cells in long-lasting Graves disease. For TCR beta, libraries came from iRepertoire HTBI primers and Arm-PCR of CDR3 regions. TCRdb re-analysed the multiplex PCR reads in MiXCR, keeping a single row per CDR3 protein. The top ten hold around 13% of the sample, which has a few hundred thousand distinct CDR3 sequences, roughly a fifth seen once. Time point reported: newly diagnosed GD, antithyroid drugs for less than 3 months. Scientists built the TCR library using RNA that was extracted from PBMCs. Sample: peripheral blood mononuclear cells (PBMCs), taken at new diagnosis, from a patient treated with antithyroid drugs. These receptors were collected from a female donor with Graves disease.

A single count supports this clonotype. The chain has TRBV5-1 and TRBJ2-1; D perhaps matches TRBD2 (5 bases). From germline, CDR1 is SGHRS and CDR2 YFSETQ. This CDR3 contains 13 residues. V lost 1 base to trimming and J lost 3 bases, with 5 bases between them. CDR3: CASSLRDYNEQFF. As DNA, the CDR3 is TGCGCCAGCAGCTTGCGGGACTACAATGAGCAGTTCTTC.

This clonotype has just a few counts. V gene TRBV29-1 combines with J gene TRBJ2-7, with TRBD1 matching 8 bases. CDR1 and CDR2 (germline): SQVTM, ANQGSEA. Germline trimming cut 0 bases from V and 3 bases from J; bases unmatched to any gene: 7. The length of the CDR3 is 15 residues. The CDR3 sequence is CSVEDRTGLDYEQYF. Here the CDR3 DNA reads TGCAGCGTTGAAGACCGGACAGGGCTAGACTACGAGCAGTACTTC.

J is TRBJ1-5 and V is TRBV27; perhaps TRBD1 as D (5 bases). The CDR3 contains 13 residues. Germline CDR1 MNHEY, CDR2 SMNVEV (reference sequence). Trimming shortened V by 10 bases and J by 5 bases, and 15 bases separated the two germline ends. As DNA, the CDR3 is TGTGCCACCAGGGACGGGGTCGATCAGCCCCAGCATTTT. Translated: CATRDGVDQPQHF.

This clonotype was recorded a few times. The chain carries TRBV20-1 and TRBJ1-4; D unclear. From germline, CDR1 is DFQATT and CDR2 SNEGSKA (reference sequence). V shed 1 base and J shed 5 bases, with 20 bases lying between them. There are 17 residues in the CDR3. The chain's CDR3 is CSARAVIGRKGNEKLFF. The CDR3 DNA reads as TGCAGTGCTAGAGCCGTCATCGGGCGGAAAGGCAATGAAAAACTGTTTTTT.

In its sample, this clonotype was seen a few times. A much larger clone differs by one base, so this may be a read error. It is likely a read error, because the conserved phenylalanine at the end of the CDR3 is missing. The V gene is TRBV3-1, the J gene TRBJ1-1, with TRBD1 as a possible D gene (5 bases). CDR1 and CDR2 from the germline V gene are LGHDT and YNNKEL (reference sequence). Trimming took 6 bases from V and 3 from J, leaving 14 bases between them. This CDR3 comprises 14 residues. The DNA for the CDR3 is TGTGCCAGCAGTCAGGAGGGACGGTACACTGAAGCTTTCTCT. Residues: CASSQEGRYTEAFS.

This clonotype was seen many times. A much larger clone differs from this one at a single base, so this may be a read error. The V call is TRBV18, the J call TRBJ1-1; D gene ambiguous. The CDR3 runs to 16 residues. Germline CDR1 KGHSH, CDR2 LQKENI. The CDR3 bases are TGTACCAGCTCACCCGCAGACTTGGCGTTGAAAACTGAAGCTTTCTTT. The encoded protein is CTSSPADLALKTEAFF.

V gene TRBV11-2 combines with J gene TRBJ2-7; 7 bases line up with TRBD1. Germline CDR1 SGHAT, CDR2 FQNNGV. This CDR3 comprises 16 residues. The junction had 5 bases not matched to a gene; V was cut back by 0 bases and J by 0 bases. The CDR3 protein is CASSLDTGAYSYEQYF. CDR3 sequence (DNA): TGTGCCAGCAGCTTAGATACAGGGGCCTACTCCTACGAGCAGTACTTC.

This clonotype was detected ten times or more. The chain combines TRBV20-1 with TRBJ2-7; 7 bases are shared with TRBD1. Trimming at V came to 6 bases and at J to 6 bases, leaving 14 bases not matched to a gene. The germline V gene has CDR1 DFQATT and CDR2 SNEGSKA (reference sequence). The CDR3 runs 14 residues. The CDR3 DNA reads TGCAGTGCAAAGACCGACAGGGTGTTTCGCGAGCAGTACTTC. Residues: CSAKTDRVFREQYF.

This clonotype was counted ten times or more. The CDR3 DNA reads TGTGCCACCAGCAGAGAAATCCCAGGACAGGGGGTACAGCCCCAGCATTTT. Translating gives CATSREIPGQGVQPQHF. The J gene is TRBJ1-5, the V gene TRBV15; 10 bases are a match to TRBD1. This CDR3 spans 17 amino acids. With V trimmed by 0 bases and J by 7 bases, 9 bases remained unmatched. The germline V gene encodes CDR1 LNHNV and CDR2 YYDKDF (reference sequence).

In this sample, this clonotype turned up once. This may be a read error, as it is one base from a much larger clone. No conserved phenylalanine or tryptophan is present at the end of the CDR3, so a read error is the likely explanation. This chain joins TRBV7-2 and TRBJ2-5; no firm D call. Trimming removed 8 bases from V and 2 bases from J, with 9 bases in between. CDR1 is SGHTA and CDR2 is FQGNSA in the germline V gene. The length of the CDR3 is 12 residues. The CDR3 DNA reads as TGTGCCAGCGTAGCTGTTCAAGAGACCCAGTACTCC. Translated, it gives CASVAVQETQYS.